This TCR beta chain emerged from a study of T cells in Graves' hyperthyroidism and ophthalmopathy. This clonotype has ten or more counts. V shed 0 bases and J shed 0 bases, with 12 bases lying between them. Germline V gives CDR1 DFQATT, CDR2 SNEGSKA (reference sequence). This CDR3 is built from 15 residues. The investigators amplified TCR beta CDR3 regions from RNA transcripts. An initial round of RT-PCR targeting the TCR CDR3 relied on the HTBI primer set. In TCRdb, the multiplex PCR reads were re-called with MiXCR into one record per CDR3 protein. The table records around 420,000 distinct CDR3 sequences, roughly 15% of them present only once.

The receptor's source is a woman aged 18-29 years with Graves' hyperthyroidism. Material for sequencing was blood. The V and J genes are TRBV20-1 and TRBJ2-7, with TRBD1 as a possible D gene (5 bases). The CDR3 spells CSARDGGAYSYEQYF. CDR3 nucleotides: TGCAGTGCTAGAGATGGTGGGGCCTACTCCTACGAGCAGTACTTC.